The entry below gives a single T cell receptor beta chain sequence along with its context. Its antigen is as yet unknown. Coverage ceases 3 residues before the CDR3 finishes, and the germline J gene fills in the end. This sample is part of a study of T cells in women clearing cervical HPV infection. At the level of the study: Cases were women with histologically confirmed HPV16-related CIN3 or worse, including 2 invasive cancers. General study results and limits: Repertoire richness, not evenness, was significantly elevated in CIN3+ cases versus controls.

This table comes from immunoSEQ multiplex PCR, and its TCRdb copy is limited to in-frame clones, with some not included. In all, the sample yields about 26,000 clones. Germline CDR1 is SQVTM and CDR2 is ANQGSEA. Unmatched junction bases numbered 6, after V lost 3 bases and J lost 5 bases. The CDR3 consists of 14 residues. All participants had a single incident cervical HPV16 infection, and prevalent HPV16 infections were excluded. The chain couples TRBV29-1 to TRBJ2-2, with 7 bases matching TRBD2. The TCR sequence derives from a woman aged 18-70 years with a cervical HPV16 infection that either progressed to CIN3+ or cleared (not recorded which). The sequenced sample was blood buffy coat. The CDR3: CSVDGRGGTGELFF. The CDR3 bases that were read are TGCAGCGTTGATGGTAGGGGAGGGACCGGGGAG.